This T cell receptor (beta chain) was sequenced for a study of blood T cell repertoires in COVID-19. Overall study context: Whether acute or convalescent, the COVID-19 samples came from the United States, Italy and Spain. Sample material is recorded as cDNA or gDNA derived from T cells, B-cell-depleted T cells, or PBMCs.

Per the study methods: The authors estimated nucleated cell counts from reference gene primer amplification. Here immunoSEQ multiplex PCR was the method, and the copy in TCRdb shows in-frame clones only, minus some. From that table come the V and J calls and clone size; the DNA was used to work out D and trimming. This repertoire shows 200,000 to 300,000 clones, roughly 81% found once; its top ten account for 3.5% to 4.5%. Germline V gene sequence: CDR1 SGDLS, CDR2 YYNGEE. V shed 4 bases and J 2 bases; nucleotides not matched to a gene: 7. This CDR3 is built from 15 residues. Sequencing input: peripheral blood. The TCR sequence derives from a man in his forties or fifties with acute or convalescent COVID-19. This chain uses TRBV9 with TRBJ2-3; 7 bases are a match to TRBD1. CDR3 residues: CASSPRTGYTDTQYF. CDR3 nucleotide sequence: TGTGCCAGCAGCCCGCGGACAGGATACACAGATACGCAGTATTTT.